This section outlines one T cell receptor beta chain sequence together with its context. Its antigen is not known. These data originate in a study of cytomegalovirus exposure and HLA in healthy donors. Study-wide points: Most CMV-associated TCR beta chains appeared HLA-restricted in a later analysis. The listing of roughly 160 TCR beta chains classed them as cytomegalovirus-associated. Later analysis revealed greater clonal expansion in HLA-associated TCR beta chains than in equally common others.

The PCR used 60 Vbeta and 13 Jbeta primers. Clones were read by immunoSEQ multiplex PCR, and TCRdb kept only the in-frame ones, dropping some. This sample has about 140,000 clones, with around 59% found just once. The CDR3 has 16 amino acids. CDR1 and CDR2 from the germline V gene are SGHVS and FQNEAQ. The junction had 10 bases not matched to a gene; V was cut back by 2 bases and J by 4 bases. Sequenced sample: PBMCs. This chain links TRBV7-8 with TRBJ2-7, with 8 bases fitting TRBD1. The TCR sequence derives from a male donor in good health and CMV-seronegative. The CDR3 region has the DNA TGTGCCAGCAGCTTATCCGGGACAGGAGGGGGATACGAGCAGTACTTC. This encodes CASSLSGTGGGYEQYF.